This TCR beta chain appears in the sequencing data of a study of Graves' ophthalmopathy and Graves' hyperthyroidism. Broader study findings: With 70.59% sensitivity and about 72% specificity, the model predicted ophthalmopathy progression. Detection in blood was also observed for most expanded thyroid clonotypes above 0.001 frequency.

RNA served as the template for amplifying TCR beta CDR3 regions. First-round RT-PCR used HTBI primers; second-round multiplex PCR followed. TCRdb re-called the multiplex PCR reads with MiXCR, one entry per CDR3 protein. The table lists about 390,000 distinct CDR3 sequences, 15% of them singletons. The sample holds many counts of this clonotype. What it binds is unknown. This CDR3 has 14 amino acids. Trimming took 1 base from V and 3 from J, leaving 9 bases between them. The chain combines TRBV12-3 or TRBV12-4 with TRBJ1-1; tentative D call: TRBD1 (6 bases). This clonotype was sampled from a woman younger than 35 with stable Graves' hyperthyroidism. Sequencing was performed on peripheral blood. CDR3 sequence: CASSLGYRDTEAFF. CDR3 in DNA: TGTGCCAGCAGTTTAGGATACAGGGACACTGAAGCTTTCTTT.